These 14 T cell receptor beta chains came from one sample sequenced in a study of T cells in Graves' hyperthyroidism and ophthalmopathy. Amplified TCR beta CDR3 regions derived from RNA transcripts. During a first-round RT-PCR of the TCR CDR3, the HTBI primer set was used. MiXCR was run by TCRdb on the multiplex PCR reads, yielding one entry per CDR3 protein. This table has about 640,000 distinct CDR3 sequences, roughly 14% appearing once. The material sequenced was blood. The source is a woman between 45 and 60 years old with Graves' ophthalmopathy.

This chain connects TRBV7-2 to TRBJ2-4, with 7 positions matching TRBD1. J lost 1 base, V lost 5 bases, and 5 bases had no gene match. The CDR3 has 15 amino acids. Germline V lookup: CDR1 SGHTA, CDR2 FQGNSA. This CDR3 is CASSKGGAAKNIQYF. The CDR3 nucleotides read TGTGCCAGCAGCAAAGGGGGCGCGGCCAAAAACATTCAGTACTTC. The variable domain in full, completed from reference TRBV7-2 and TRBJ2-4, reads GAGVSQSPSNKVTEKGKDVELRCDPISGHTALYWYRQSLGQGLEFLIYFQGNSAPDKSGLPSDRFSAERTGGSVSTLTIQRTQQEDSAVYLCASSKGGAAKNIQYFGAGTRLSVL.

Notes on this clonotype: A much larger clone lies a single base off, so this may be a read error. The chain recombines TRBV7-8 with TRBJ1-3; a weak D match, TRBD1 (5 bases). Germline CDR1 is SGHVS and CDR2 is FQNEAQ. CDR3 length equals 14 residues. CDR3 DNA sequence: TGTGCCAGCAGCCTCGACAGCCATGGAAACGCCATATATTTT. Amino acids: CASSLDSHGNAIYF. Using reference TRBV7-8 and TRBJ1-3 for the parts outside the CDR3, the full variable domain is GAGVSQSPRYKVAKRGQDVALRCDPISGHVSLFWYQQALGQGPEFLTYFQNEAQLDKSGLPSDRFFAERPEGSVSTLKIQRTQQEDSAVYLCASSLDSHGNAIYFGEGSWLTVV.

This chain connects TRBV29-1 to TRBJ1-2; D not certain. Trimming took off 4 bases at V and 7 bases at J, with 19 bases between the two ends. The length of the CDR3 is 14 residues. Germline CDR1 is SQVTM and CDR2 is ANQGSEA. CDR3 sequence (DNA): TGCAGCGTTGTTGGTCCGTTTCAGCCAAGTGGCTACACCTTC. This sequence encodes CSVVGPFQPSGYTF.

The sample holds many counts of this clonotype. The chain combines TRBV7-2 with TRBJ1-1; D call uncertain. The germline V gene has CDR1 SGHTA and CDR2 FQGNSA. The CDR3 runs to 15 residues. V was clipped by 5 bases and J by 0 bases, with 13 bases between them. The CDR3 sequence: CASSPRRIMNTEAFF. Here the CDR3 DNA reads TGTGCCAGCAGCCCGCGGCGGATTATGAACACTGAAGCTTTCTTT.

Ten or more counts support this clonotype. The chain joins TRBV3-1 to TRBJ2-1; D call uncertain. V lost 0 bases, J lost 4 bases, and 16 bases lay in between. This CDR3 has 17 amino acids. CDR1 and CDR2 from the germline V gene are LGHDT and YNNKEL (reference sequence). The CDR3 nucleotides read TGTGCCAGCAGCCAAGACGACCGGCGATACAAATACAATGAGCAGTTCTTC. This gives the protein CASSQDDRRYKYNEQFF.

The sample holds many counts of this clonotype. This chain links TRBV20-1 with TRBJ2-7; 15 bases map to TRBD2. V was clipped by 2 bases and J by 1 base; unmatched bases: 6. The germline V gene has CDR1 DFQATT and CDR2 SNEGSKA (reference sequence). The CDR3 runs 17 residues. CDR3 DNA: TGCAGTGCTAGACTTCCGGGACTAGCGGGAGGTTCCTACGAGCAGTACTTC. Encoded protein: CSARLPGLAGGSYEQYF.

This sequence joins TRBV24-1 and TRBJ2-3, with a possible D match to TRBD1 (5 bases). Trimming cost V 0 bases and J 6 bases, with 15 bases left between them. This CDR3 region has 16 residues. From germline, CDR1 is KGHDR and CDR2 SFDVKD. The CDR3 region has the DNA TGTGCCACCAGTGATTTGTCCAGCCCCAGGGCGGATACGCAGTATTTT. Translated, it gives CATSDLSSPRADTQYF.

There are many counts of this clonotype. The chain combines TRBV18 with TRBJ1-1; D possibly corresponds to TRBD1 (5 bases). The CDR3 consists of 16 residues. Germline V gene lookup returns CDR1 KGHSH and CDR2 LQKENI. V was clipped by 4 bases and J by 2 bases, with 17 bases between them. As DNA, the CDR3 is TGTGCCAGCTCACACCACCGGGGGGGACCCAACACTGAAGCTTTCTTT. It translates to CASSHHRGGPNTEAFF. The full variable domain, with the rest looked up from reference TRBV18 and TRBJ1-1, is NAGVMQNPRHLVRRRGQEARLRCSPMKGHSHVYWYRQLPEEGLKFMVYLQKENIIDESGMPKERFSAEFPKEGPSILRIQQVVRGDSAAYFCASSHHRGGPNTEAFFGQGTRLTVV.

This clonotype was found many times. Here the CDR3 DNA reads TGTGCCAGCTCACCATTTACCCCAACAACAGATGAAAAACTGTTTTTT. This translates into CASSPFTPTTDEKLFF. This chain links TRBV18 with TRBJ1-4; D call uncertain. The CDR3 extends over 16 amino acids. V was shortened by 2 bases and J by 6 bases, with 16 bases between the two germline ends. Germline V gene sequence: CDR1 KGHSH, CDR2 LQKENI.

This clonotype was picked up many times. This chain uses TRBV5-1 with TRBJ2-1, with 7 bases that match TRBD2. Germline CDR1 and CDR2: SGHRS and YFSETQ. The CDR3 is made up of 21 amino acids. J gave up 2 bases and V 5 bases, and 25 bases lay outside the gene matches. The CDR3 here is CASSQIRGRVVGRSTYNEQFF. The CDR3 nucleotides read TGCGCCAGCAGTCAAATACGCGGAAGGGTTGTCGGGAGGTCGACCTACAATGAGCAGTTCTTC. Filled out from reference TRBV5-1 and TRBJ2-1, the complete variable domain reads KAGVTQTPRYLIKTRGQQVTLSCSPISGHRSVSWYQQTPGQGLQFLFEYFSETQRNKGNFPGRFSGRQFSNSRSEMNVSTLELGDSALYLCASSQIRGRVVGRSTYNEQFFGPGTRLTVL.

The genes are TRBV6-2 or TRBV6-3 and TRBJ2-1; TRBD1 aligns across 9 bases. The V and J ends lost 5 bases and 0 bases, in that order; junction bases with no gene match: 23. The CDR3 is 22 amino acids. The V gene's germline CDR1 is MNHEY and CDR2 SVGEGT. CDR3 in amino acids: CASSTPNRGQGTYLSSYNEQFF. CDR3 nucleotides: TGTGCCAGCAGTACCCCTAATAGGGGACAGGGAACATATTTAAGCTCCTACAATGAGCAGTTCTTC.

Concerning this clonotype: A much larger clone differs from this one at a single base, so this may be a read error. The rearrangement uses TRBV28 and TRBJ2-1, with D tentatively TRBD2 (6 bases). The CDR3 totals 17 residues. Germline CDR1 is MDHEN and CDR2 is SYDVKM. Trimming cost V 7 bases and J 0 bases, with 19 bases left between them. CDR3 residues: CASTPLGAGSSYNEQFF. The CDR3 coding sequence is TGTGCCAGCACCCCACTCGGCGCCGGGAGCTCCTACAATGAGCAGTTCTTC.

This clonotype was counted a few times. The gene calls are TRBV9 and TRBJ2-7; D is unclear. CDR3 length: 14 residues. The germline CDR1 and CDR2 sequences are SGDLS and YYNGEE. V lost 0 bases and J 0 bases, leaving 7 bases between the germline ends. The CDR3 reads CASSVVHDSYEQYF. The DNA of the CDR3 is TGTGCCAGCAGCGTAGTCCACGACTCCTACGAGCAGTACTTC.

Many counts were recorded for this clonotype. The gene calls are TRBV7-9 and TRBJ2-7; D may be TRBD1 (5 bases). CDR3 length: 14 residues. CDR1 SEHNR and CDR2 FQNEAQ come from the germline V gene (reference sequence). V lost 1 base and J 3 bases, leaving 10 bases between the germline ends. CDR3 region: CASSLEGRDYEQYF. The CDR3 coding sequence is TGTGCCAGCAGCTTAGAGGGCAGGGACTACGAGCAGTACTTC.